This is a list of T cell receptor beta chains from one sample in a study of T cells in Graves' hyperthyroidism and ophthalmopathy. TCRdb reprocessed the multiplex PCR reads via MiXCR and lists one record per CDR3 protein. The repertoire has hundreds of thousands of distinct CDR3 sequences, around 13% of them found once; the top ten carry about 10%. Sequencing input: blood. Receptor source: a woman aged 18-30 years with Graves' hyperthyroidism. Each CDR3 is given without its conserved first and last residue. The D gene is left open where the match is weak. Clone size is not always given. Where it is, it says once, few, many or a class for expanded clones.

clone size: many; V gene: TRBV30; D gene: -; CDR3 protein: AWSRDMNTEAF
clone size: many; V gene: TRBV24-1; D gene: -; CDR3 protein: ATSEQALGGLCRSNQPQH
clone size: many; V gene: TRBV20-1; D gene: TRBD1; CDR3 protein: SAGTGGRASYGYT
clone size: many; V gene: TRBV7-9; D gene: TRBD2; CDR3 protein: ASSRTSGKEQY
clone size: -; V gene: TRBV6-2/TRBV6-3; D gene: TRBD1; CDR3 protein: ASSYTRGGNTEAF
clone size: many; V gene: TRBV28; D gene: -; CDR3 protein: ASSFLARDTQY
clone size: few; V gene: TRBV7-8; D gene: -; CDR3 protein: ASSSRGLWTEAF
clone size: few; V gene: TRBV6-1; D gene: -; CDR3 protein: ASTAYGAYEQY
clone size: -; V gene: TRBV13; D gene: -; CDR3 protein: ASSLGVSAGSYGYT
clone size: many; V gene: TRBV30; D gene: TRBD2; CDR3 protein: AWSVWRTSGRSYNEQF
clone size: many; V gene: TRBV6-5; D gene: -; CDR3 protein: ASSYAGVENTEAF
clone size: -; V gene: TRBV6-5; D gene: -; CDR3 protein: ASSYSGQHYNEQF
clone size: many; V gene: TRBV30; D gene: TRBD2; CDR3 protein: AWRRSGSLNEQF
clone size: many; V gene: TRBV7-9; D gene: -; CDR3 protein: ASSPTQAGELF
clone size: many; V gene: TRBV28; D gene: -; CDR3 protein: ASSPLLGGPGNQPQH
clone size: many; V gene: TRBV6-6; D gene: -; CDR3 protein: ASSYLGTQETQY
clone size: many; V gene: TRBV4-1; D gene: TRBD1; CDR3 protein: ASSQDSGGLYEQF
clone size: -; V gene: TRBV6-5; D gene: -; CDR3 protein: ASSYSSLGTLSTDTQY
clone size: many; V gene: TRBV3-1; D gene: -; CDR3 protein: ASSQGGAGNTIY
clone size: many; V gene: TRBV5-6; D gene: TRBD2; CDR3 protein: ASSLLAGVHNEQF
clone size: many; V gene: TRBV7-9; D gene: -; CDR3 protein: ASSFGTNEQY
clone size: -; V gene: TRBV7-8; D gene: -; CDR3 protein: ASSEVYFSVNEQF
clone size: many; V gene: TRBV7-9; D gene: -; CDR3 protein: ASSPPQPRVTIDEQF
clone size: many; V gene: TRBV20-1; D gene: -; CDR3 protein: SAHGDSLGRTDTQY
clone size: many; V gene: TRBV6-5; D gene: -; CDR3 protein: ASSYSNSRYGYT
clone size: many; V gene: TRBV12-3/TRBV12-4; D gene: -; CDR3 protein: ASSFGAWAEQY
clone size: many; V gene: TRBV20-1; D gene: TRBD2; CDR3 protein: SASSGGPVNEQY
clone size: many; V gene: TRBV30; D gene: -; CDR3 protein: AWDPGLLQETQY
clone size: -; V gene: TRBV4-1; D gene: -; CDR3 protein: ASSPKTSSTDTQY
clone size: few; V gene: TRBV10-1; D gene: TRBD2; CDR3 protein: ASSEHAGAYNEQF
clone size: -; V gene: TRBV7-6; D gene: -; CDR3 protein: ASSPQSNLNEKLF
clone size: few; V gene: TRBV5-1; D gene: -; CDR3 protein: ASSQTNDGGYT
clone size: many; V gene: TRBV20-1; D gene: TRBD1; CDR3 protein: SAKTGADTQY
clone size: -; V gene: TRBV13; D gene: TRBD2; CDR3 protein: ASSPPGLAERTRQF
clone size: -; V gene: TRBV25-1; D gene: TRBD1; CDR3 protein: ASSLPGQEETQY